Below, 24 T cell receptor beta chains from the same sample are listed, as sequenced in a study of CD8 T cells in ankylosing spondylitis. Whole-study findings and limits: Apparently characteristic of ankylosing spondylitis blood was a TCR beta motif (about eight highly homologous variants).

No antigens are known for them. TCRdb re-called the 5' RACE reads with MiXCR, one entry per CDR3 protein. The sample lists over 400,000 distinct CDR3 sequences, 25% to 30% occurring once. Source material: blood, either unsorted or a sorted T cell fraction (not recorded which). The receptors here all came from a male donor with ankylosing spondylitis.

The rearrangement joins TRBV11-2 to TRBJ2-5; TRBD2 is a possible D gene (5 bases). CDR3 length: 12 amino acids. Trimming shortened V by 6 bases and J by 1 base, and 6 bases separated the two germline ends. Germline V lookup: CDR1 SGHAT, CDR2 FQNNGV. The CDR3 protein is CASRDFQETQYF. Written as DNA, the CDR3 is TGTGCCAGCAGGGACTTCCAAGAGACCCAGTACTTC.

The chain combines TRBV7-9 with TRBJ2-5, with D possibly TRBD2 on 6 matching bases. This CDR3 has 13 amino acids. In germline, CDR1 is SEHNR, CDR2 FQNEAQ (reference sequence). The V gene lost 10 bases and the J gene lost 4 bases, with 16 bases spanning the gap. The CDR3 loop is CATAGSSRETQYF. CDR3 DNA sequence: TGTGCCACGGCGGGGAGTAGTCGAGAGACCCAGTACTTC.

The sample holds a few counts of this clonotype. The V and J genes are TRBV5-1 and TRBJ1-1; a possible D gene is TRBD1 (5 bases). This CDR3 contains 15 residues. V dropped 2 bases and J dropped 2 bases, with 13 bases sitting between them. Germline V CDR1 and CDR2: SGHRS, YFSETQ. In DNA form, the CDR3 reads TGCGCCAGCAGCTTTTTGGGACCTACAAACACTGAAGCTTTCTTT. The encoded protein is CASSFLGPTNTEAFF.

The rearrangement uses TRBV12-3 or TRBV12-4 and TRBJ2-3, with D perhaps TRBD2 (5 bases). The CDR3 length is 14 residues. Trimming cost V 4 bases and J 2 bases, with 10 bases left between them. As DNA, the CDR3 is TGTGCCAGCAGTTACGGGAAGGACACAGATACGCAGTATTTT. Translated: CASSYGKDTDTQYF.

The V call is TRBV24-1, the J call TRBJ2-3; D gene uncertain. The V gene's germline CDR1 is KGHDR and CDR2 SFDVKD. The CDR3 is made up of 18 amino acids. Trimming shortened V by 4 bases and J by 4 bases, and 23 bases separated the two germline ends. This CDR3 reads CATSDRDAKESTADTQYF. The CDR3 DNA follows: TGTGCCACCAGTGACCGCGACGCGAAGGAATCCACAGCAGATACGCAGTATTTT.

This chain joins TRBV24-1 and TRBJ1-1; D perhaps matches TRBD1 (6 bases). V lost 3 bases, J lost 4 bases, and 14 bases lay in between. Looked up from germline, CDR1 is KGHDR and CDR2 is SFDVKD. The CDR3 sequence is 15 residues long. For the CDR3, the DNA is TGTGCCACCAGTGATCCCGGCGGGGGGGCCACTGAAGCTTTCTTT. It specifies CATSDPGGGATEAFF.

The chain is built from TRBV20-1 and TRBJ2-1, with TRBD2 identical over 13 bases. V gave up 3 bases and J gave up 3 bases; unmatched junction bases: 2. The germline V gene encodes CDR1 DFQATT and CDR2 SNEGSKA (reference sequence). The CDR3 contains 15 residues. The CDR3 region is CSASGTSGIYNEQFF. The CDR3 DNA is TGCAGTGCTAGTGGGACTAGCGGGATCTACAATGAGCAGTTCTTC.

The chain has TRBV7-2 and TRBJ2-2; 9 positions agree with TRBD2. The ends lost 2 bases at V and 2 bases at J; junction bases unmatched: 3. This CDR3 has 16 residues. Germline V lookup: CDR1 SGHTA, CDR2 FQGNSA. The CDR3 spells CASSLPSGANTGELFF. In DNA form, the CDR3 reads TGTGCCAGCAGCTTACCTAGCGGGGCCAACACCGGGGAGCTGTTTTTT.

The rearrangement links TRBV2 to TRBJ2-5, with 11 nucleotides matching TRBD1. CDR1 is SNHLY, CDR2 FYNNEI, per germline. Trimming removed 6 bases from V and 2 bases from J; junction bases left unmatched: 8. This CDR3 has 16 residues. The CDR3 spells CASRGQGGATQETQYF. CDR3 nucleotides: TGTGCCAGCAGGGGACAGGGGGGGGCAACGCAAGAGACCCAGTACTTC.

The chain recombines TRBV10-3 with TRBJ1-4; no clear D. This CDR3 comprises 13 residues. V was pared by 7 bases and J by 0 bases, with 6 bases between. Germline V CDR1 and CDR2: ENHRY, SYGVKD. The CDR3 region has the DNA TGTGCCATCAAGGAAACAACTAATGAAAAACTGTTTTTT. This gives the protein CAIKETTNEKLFF.

The CDR3 bases are TGTGCCAGCACCATCACAAGGAGGCGAGAAAAACTGTTTTTT. Translated: CASTITRRREKLFF. The chain is built from TRBV12-3 or TRBV12-4 and TRBJ1-4; D is uncertain. CDR3 size: 14 residues. Trimming removed 7 bases at V and 8 bases at J, with 17 bases between.

The chain joins TRBV12-3 or TRBV12-4 to TRBJ1-1; D uncertain. V lost 6 bases and J 5 bases, leaving 22 bases between the germline ends. The CDR3 has 16 amino acids. This CDR3 reads CASRRIQGLGWTEAFF. DNA of the CDR3: TGTGCCAGCAGACGTATTCAAGGCCTAGGCTGGACTGAAGCTTTCTTT.

This clonotype was picked up many times. The junction shows a germline mismatch at one end, possibly a read error. CDR3 in amino acids: CASSPDGTSTDTQYF. DNA of the CDR3: TGCGCCAGCAGTCCGGATGGGACTAGCACGGATACGCAGTATTTT. The chain employs TRBV5-1 and TRBJ2-3; 9 nucleotides line up with TRBD2. The germline CDR1 and CDR2 sequences are SGHRS and YFSETQ. CDR3 length: 15 amino acids.

This clonotype showed up just a few times. V usage is TRBV7-2 and J usage is TRBJ1-6, with D perhaps TRBD1 (6 bases). V lost 1 base and J lost 7, with 11 bases in between. This CDR3 is 15 amino acids long. In germline, CDR1 is SGHTA, CDR2 FQGNSA. This CDR3 reads CASSLVQGNNSPLHF. The CDR3 DNA follows: TGTGCCAGCAGCTTAGTTCAGGGGAACAATTCACCCCTCCACTTT.

V usage is TRBV19 and J usage is TRBJ2-1, with 9 positions matching TRBD2. J lost 7 bases, V lost 1 base, and 8 bases had no gene match. There are 16 residues in the CDR3. Germline V CDR1 and CDR2: LNHDA, SQIVND (reference sequence). For the CDR3, the DNA is TGTGCCAGTAGTATAGGTCTAGCGGGACTCATAAATGAGCAGTTCTTC. This encodes CASSIGLAGLINEQFF. Complete variable domain (other parts from reference TRBV19 and TRBJ2-1): DGGITQSPKYLFRKEGQNVTLSCEQNLNHDAMYWYRQDPGQGLRLIYYSQIVNDFQKGDIAEGYSVSREKKESFPLTVTSAQKNPTAFYLCASSIGLAGLINEQFFGPGTRLTVL.

This clonotype was counted a few times. This sequence joins TRBV4-2 and TRBJ2-3; D gene uncertain. The V gene lost 2 bases and the J gene lost 3 bases, with 9 bases spanning the gap. CDR1 and CDR2 (germline): LGHNA, YNFKEQ. This CDR3 has 14 residues. This CDR3 is CASSQRIRTDTQYF. Here the CDR3 DNA reads TGTGCCAGCAGCCAAAGAATAAGAACAGATACGCAGTATTTT.

The gene calls are TRBV7-2 and TRBJ1-1, with D hard to call. V shed 5 bases and J shed 10 bases, with 14 bases lying between them. This CDR3 has 12 residues. Germline V gene sequence: CDR1 SGHTA, CDR2 FQGNSA. The CDR3 DNA follows: TGTGCCAGCAGCCTTCTGTCGAGGACAGCTTTCTTT. It yields the protein CASSLLSRTAFF.

The chain links TRBV28 to TRBJ2-4; D might be TRBD1 (5 bases). Trimming shortened V by 5 bases and J by 6 bases, and 11 bases separated the two germline ends. The germline gives CDR1 MDHEN, CDR2 SYDVKM. This CDR3 has 13 amino acids. The CDR3 region is CASSDSYRNIQYF. Here the CDR3 DNA reads TGTGCCAGCAGTGACAGCTACAGAAACATTCAGTACTTC. Full variable domain (remainder filled in from reference TRBV28 and TRBJ2-4): DVKVTQSSRYLVKRTGEKVFLECVQDMDHENMFWYRQDPGLGLRLIYFSYDVKMKEKGDIPEGYSVSREKKERFSLILESASTNQTSMYLCASSDSYRNIQYFGAGTRLSVL.

This clonotype was counted at least ten times. The chain has TRBV18 and TRBJ2-3; D not certain. V shed 8 bases and J shed 0 bases, with 9 bases lying between them. Germline assignment: CDR1 KGHSH and CDR2 LQKENI. The CDR3 runs to 13 residues. As DNA, the CDR3 is TGTGCCAGCAGCCCCCCTAGCACAGATACGCAGTATTTT. Protein sequence: CASSPPSTDTQYF.

The chain links TRBV9 to TRBJ2-3; 9 bases agree with TRBD2. Germline trimming cut 8 bases from V and 2 bases from J; bases unmatched to any gene: 9. Germline assignment: CDR1 SGDLS and CDR2 YYNGEE. CDR3 size: 15 residues. CDR3 loop: CASAGTSRNTDTQYF. CDR3 DNA sequence: TGTGCCAGTGCTGGGACTAGCAGAAACACAGATACGCAGTATTTT.

The chain couples TRBV20-1 to TRBJ2-6; the D gene is possibly TRBD1 (6 bases). The CDR3 is made up of 16 amino acids. With 0 bases removed from V and 13 bases from J, the gap between germline ends came to 22 bases. Germline V CDR1 and CDR2: DFQATT, SNEGSKA (reference sequence). CDR3 sequence (DNA): TGCAGTGCTAGAGATCCCGTACAGGGTAAAACTTTAGTCCTGACTTTC. This encodes CSARDPVQGKTLVLTF.

This clonotype came up a few times. The chain combines TRBV20-1 with TRBJ2-2, with 11 bases that match TRBD2. CDR1 and CDR2 from the germline V gene are DFQATT and SNEGSKA (reference sequence). The CDR3 has 15 residues. With 4 bases clipped from V and 7 bases from J, the junction kept 8 bases outside the gene matches. The CDR3, as DNA: TGCAGTGCTACACTAGCGGGAGCCTCTGGCGGGGAGCTGTTTTTT. As protein: CSATLAGASGGELFF.

This clonotype appeared many times. The genes are TRBV2 and TRBJ2-1; D gene unclear. The CDR3 extends over 17 amino acids. Germline V gene sequence: CDR1 SNHLY, CDR2 FYNNEI. The V end lost 5 bases, the J end lost 0 bases, and 17 bases lay between the germline ends. The CDR3 DNA follows: TGTGCCAGCAGTCCCGACCTAAGGATCAGCTCCTACAATGAGCAGTTCTTC. Encoded protein: CASSPDLRISSYNEQFF.

This clonotype was seen a few times. The chain couples TRBV15 to TRBJ1-1, with a tentative D call TRBD1 (5 bases). CDR1 is LNHNV and CDR2 is YYDKDF in the germline V gene (reference sequence). CDR3 size: 13 residues. The V end was cut by 1 base, the J end by 10 bases, with 13 bases between. The CDR3 sequence: CATSRGGDLGAFF. For the CDR3, the DNA is TGTGCCACCAGCAGAGGGGGGGATTTGGGAGCTTTCTTT.